The entry that follows covers one TCR beta chain sequence. The entry originates in a study of cytotoxic CD8 clonotypes in ibrutinib-treated CLL. CDR1 is ENHRY, CDR2 SYGVKD, per germline. This CDR3 comprises 14 residues. Trimming removed 0 bases at V and 6 bases at J, with 11 bases between. Profiling relied on immunoSEQ multiplex PCR, and the TCRdb table lists in-frame clones only, not all of them. The table records 250,000 to 350,000 clones, approximately 76% of them present only once. This clonotype was obtained from a human donor with chronic lymphocytic leukemia. Sample: PBMCs, taken at disease progression, from a patient treated with ibrutinib. V usage is TRBV10-3 and J usage is TRBJ1-1, with D possibly matching TRBD1 (6 bases). The CDR3 DNA sequence: TGTGCCATCAGTGAGTCAGGGGGGAGGGCTGAAGCTTTCTTT. Translation gives CAISESGGRAEAFF.